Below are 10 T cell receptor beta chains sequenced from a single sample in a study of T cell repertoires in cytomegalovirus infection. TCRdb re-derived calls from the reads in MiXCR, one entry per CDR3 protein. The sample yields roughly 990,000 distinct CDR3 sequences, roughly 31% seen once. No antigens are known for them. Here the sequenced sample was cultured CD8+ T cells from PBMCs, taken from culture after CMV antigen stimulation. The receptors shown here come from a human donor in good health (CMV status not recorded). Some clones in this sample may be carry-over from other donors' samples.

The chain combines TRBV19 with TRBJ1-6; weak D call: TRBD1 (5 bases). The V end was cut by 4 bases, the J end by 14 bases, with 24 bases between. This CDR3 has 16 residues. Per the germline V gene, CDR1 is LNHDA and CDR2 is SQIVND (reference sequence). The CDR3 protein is CASSNSGRTILFTLHF. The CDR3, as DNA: TGTGCCAGTAGTAACTCCGGACGGACAATCCTTTTCACCCTCCACTTT. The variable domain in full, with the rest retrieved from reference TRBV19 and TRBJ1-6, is DGGITQSPKYLFRKEGQNVTLSCEQNLNHDAMYWYRQDPGQGLRLIYYSQIVNDFQKGDIAEGYSVSREKKESFPLTVTSAQKNPTAFYLCASSNSGRTILFTLHFGNGTRLTVT.

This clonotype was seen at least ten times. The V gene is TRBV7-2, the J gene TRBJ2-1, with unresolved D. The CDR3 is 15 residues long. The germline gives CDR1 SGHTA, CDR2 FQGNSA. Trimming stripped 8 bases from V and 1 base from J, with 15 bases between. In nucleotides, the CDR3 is TGTGCCAGCGGCAAGGAGAAACTTTCCTACAATGAGCAGTTCTTC. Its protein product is CASGKEKLSYNEQFF.

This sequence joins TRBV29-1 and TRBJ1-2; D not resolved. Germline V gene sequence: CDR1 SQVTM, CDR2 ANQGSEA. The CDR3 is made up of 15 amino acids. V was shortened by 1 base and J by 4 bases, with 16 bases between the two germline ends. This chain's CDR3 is CSVEVTAAGSYGYTF. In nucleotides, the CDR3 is TGCAGCGTTGAAGTAACCGCAGCGGGTAGCTATGGCTACACCTTC.

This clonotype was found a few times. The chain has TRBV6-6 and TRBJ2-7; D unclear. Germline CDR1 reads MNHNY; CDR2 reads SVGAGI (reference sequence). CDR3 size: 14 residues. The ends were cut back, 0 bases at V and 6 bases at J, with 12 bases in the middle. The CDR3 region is CASSYSTQMSEQYF. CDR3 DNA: TGTGCCAGCAGTTACTCGACCCAGATGAGCGAGCAGTACTTC.

The CDR3 sequence: CASSQVIARPETGYTF. CDR3 DNA: TGTGCCAGCAGCCAAGTCATCGCCAGGCCTGAAACTGGCTACACCTTC. The rearrangement joins TRBV4-2 to TRBJ1-2; no firm D call. CDR1 is LGHNA and CDR2 is YNFKEQ in the germline V gene. The CDR3 is 16 residues long. V was cut by 1 base and J by 7 bases, with 19 bases left in between.

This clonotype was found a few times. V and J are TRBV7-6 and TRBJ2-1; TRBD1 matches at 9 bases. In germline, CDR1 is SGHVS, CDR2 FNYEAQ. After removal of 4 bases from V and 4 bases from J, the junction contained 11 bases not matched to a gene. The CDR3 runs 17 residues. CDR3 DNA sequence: TGTGCCAGCAGCTCACCTGGGACAGGGATAAGGTACAATGAGCAGTTCTTC. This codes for CASSSPGTGIRYNEQFF. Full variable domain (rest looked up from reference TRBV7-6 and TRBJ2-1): GAGVSQSPRYKVTKRGQDVALRCDPISGHVSLYWYRQALGQGPEFLTYFNYEAQQDKSGLPNDRFSAERPEGSISTLTIQRTEQRDSAMYRCASSSPGTGIRYNEQFFGPGTRLTVL.

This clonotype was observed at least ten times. CDR3 in DNA: TGTGCCAGCAGCTTATTTGGCAGAGGAGGGGATCAGCCCCAGCATTTT. Amino acids: CASSLFGRGGDQPQHF. The rearrangement links TRBV7-6 to TRBJ1-5; weak D call: TRBD1 (5 bases). Germline V gene data show CDR1 as SGHVS and CDR2 as FNYEAQ. The V gene lost 2 bases and the J gene lost 5 bases, with 16 bases spanning the gap. This CDR3 region has 16 residues.

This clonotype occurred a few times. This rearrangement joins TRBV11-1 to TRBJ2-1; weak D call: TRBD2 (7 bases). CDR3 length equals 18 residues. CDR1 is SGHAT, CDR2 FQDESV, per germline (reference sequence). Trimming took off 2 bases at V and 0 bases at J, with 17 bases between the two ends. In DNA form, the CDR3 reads TGTGCCAGCAGCTTAAGGGATGGGGGGGGCGGCTCCTACAATGAGCAGTTCTTC. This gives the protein CASSLRDGGGGSYNEQFF.

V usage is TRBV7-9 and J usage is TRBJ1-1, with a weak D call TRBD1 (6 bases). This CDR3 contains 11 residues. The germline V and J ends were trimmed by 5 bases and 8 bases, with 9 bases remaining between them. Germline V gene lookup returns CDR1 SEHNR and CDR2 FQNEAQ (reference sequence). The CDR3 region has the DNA TGTGCCAGCAGCCGGACAGTGGAAGCTTTCTTT. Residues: CASSRTVEAFF.

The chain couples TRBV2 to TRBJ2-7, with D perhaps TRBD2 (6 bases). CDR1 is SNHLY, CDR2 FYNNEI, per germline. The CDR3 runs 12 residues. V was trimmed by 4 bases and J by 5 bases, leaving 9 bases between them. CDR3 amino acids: CASSGGIHEQYF. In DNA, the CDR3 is TGTGCCAGCAGTGGCGGGATCCACGAGCAGTACTTC.